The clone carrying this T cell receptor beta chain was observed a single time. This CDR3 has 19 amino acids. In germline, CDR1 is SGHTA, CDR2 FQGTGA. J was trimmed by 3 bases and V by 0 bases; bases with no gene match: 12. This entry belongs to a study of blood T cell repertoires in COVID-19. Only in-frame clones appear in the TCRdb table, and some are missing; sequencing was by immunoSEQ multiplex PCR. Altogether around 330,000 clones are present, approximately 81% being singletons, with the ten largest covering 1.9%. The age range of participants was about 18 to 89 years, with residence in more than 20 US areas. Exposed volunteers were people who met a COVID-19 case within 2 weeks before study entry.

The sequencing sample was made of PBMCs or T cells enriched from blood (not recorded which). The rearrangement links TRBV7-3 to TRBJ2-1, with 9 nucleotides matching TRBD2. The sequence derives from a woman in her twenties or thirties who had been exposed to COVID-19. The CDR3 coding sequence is TGTGCCAGCAGCTTAACTGCCGGGGGCAGGACTAGCGACTACAATGAGCAGTTCTTC. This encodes CASSLTAGGRTSDYNEQFF.